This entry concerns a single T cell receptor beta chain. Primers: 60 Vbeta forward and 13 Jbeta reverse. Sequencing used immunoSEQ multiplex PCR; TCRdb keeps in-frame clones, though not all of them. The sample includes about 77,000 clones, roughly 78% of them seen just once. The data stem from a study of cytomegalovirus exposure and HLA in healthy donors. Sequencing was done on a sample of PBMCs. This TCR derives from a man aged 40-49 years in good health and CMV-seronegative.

CDR3: CASSPGSYEQYF. The CDR3 DNA reads as TGTGCCAGTAGCCCTGGGAGCTACGAGCAGTACTTC. V usage is TRBV19 and J usage is TRBJ2-5; D is perhaps TRBD2 (5 bases). Matching the DNA end better, TRBJ2-7 makes the J call doubtful. Germline loops: CDR1 LNHDA, CDR2 SQIVND (reference sequence). The CDR3 contains 12 residues.